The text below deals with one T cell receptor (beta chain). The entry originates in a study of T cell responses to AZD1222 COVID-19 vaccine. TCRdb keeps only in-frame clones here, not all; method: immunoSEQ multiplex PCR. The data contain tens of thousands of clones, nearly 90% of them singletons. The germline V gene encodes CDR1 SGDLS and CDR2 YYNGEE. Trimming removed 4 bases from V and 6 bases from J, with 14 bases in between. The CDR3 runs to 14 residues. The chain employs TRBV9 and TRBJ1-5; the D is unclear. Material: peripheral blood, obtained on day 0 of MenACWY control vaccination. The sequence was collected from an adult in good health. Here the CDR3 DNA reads TGTGCCAGCAGCCCCCGGTCGGATGCTCAGCCCCAGCATTTT. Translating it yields CASSPRSDAQPQHF.